This is a list of T cell receptor beta chains from one sample in a study of T cells in Graves' hyperthyroidism and ophthalmopathy. TCRdb independently ran MiXCR on the multiplex PCR reads; one entry per CDR3 protein. Seen here are around 480,000 distinct CDR3 sequences, roughly 14% observed once, and the top ten hold about 17%. Sequenced input: blood. The source is a woman aged 18-29 years with Graves' hyperthyroidism. CDR3s include the opening cysteine and the closing phenylalanine or tryptophan. Fields, in order: clone size, J gene, D gene, V gene, CDR3 protein. D genes are given only for firm matches. A row's size may be missing; if present it is once, few, many or a size class.

clone_size: NA
j_call: TRBJ1-5
d_call: NA
v_call: TRBV6-1
cdr3_aa: CASTEKGYSNQPQHF

clone_size: NA
j_call: TRBJ2-5
d_call: NA
v_call: TRBV12-3/TRBV12-4
cdr3_aa: CASSLGGGEYF

clone_size: few
j_call: TRBJ1-1
d_call: NA
v_call: TRBV6-5
cdr3_aa: CASNYVKNTEAFF

clone_size: many
j_call: TRBJ1-1
d_call: TRBD1
v_call: TRBV30
cdr3_aa: CAWSGGQGNTEAFF

clone_size: many
j_call: TRBJ2-2
d_call: NA
v_call: TRBV12-3/TRBV12-4
cdr3_aa: CASKPLLNTGELFF

clone_size: many
j_call: TRBJ2-7
d_call: NA
v_call: TRBV7-9
cdr3_aa: CASSFGDYEQYF

clone_size: many
j_call: TRBJ1-3
d_call: NA
v_call: TRBV11-2
cdr3_aa: CASSSWTVPSGNTIYF

clone_size: few
j_call: TRBJ2-2
d_call: TRBD2
v_call: TRBV12-3/TRBV12-4
cdr3_aa: CASSPGGNSLPGELFF

clone_size: NA
j_call: TRBJ2-2
d_call: NA
v_call: TRBV14
cdr3_aa: CASSQFPPNTGELFF

clone_size: many
j_call: TRBJ1-2
d_call: TRBD1
v_call: TRBV27
cdr3_aa: CASSSPHSGTDLYGYTF

clone_size: NA
j_call: TRBJ1-2
d_call: NA
v_call: TRBV27
cdr3_aa: CASSSRQLPQANYGYTF

clone_size: NA
j_call: TRBJ2-7
d_call: NA
v_call: TRBV6-6
cdr3_aa: CASSYPTGVAESSYEQYF

clone_size: NA
j_call: TRBJ2-4
d_call: TRBD2
v_call: TRBV6-6
cdr3_aa: CASSYGAGLAKNIQYF

clone_size: few
j_call: TRBJ2-3
d_call: TRBD2
v_call: TRBV5-1
cdr3_aa: CASSLSAGSTDTQYF

clone_size: many
j_call: TRBJ2-7
d_call: NA
v_call: TRBV11-1
cdr3_aa: CASSIVAAAYYEQYF